Below, one T cell receptor (beta chain) is given with its context. CDR1 is GTSNPN, CDR2 SVGIG, per germline (reference sequence). This CDR3 has 14 amino acids. V gave up 5 bases and J gave up 5 bases; unmatched junction bases: 5. The data stem from a study of blood T cell repertoires in COVID-19. Whole-study context: Both acute and convalescent COVID-19 samples were obtained from the United States, Italy and Spain. The analysed material was cDNA or gDNA that came from T cells, B-cell-depleted T cells, or PBMCs.

Study processing details: Amplification from reference gene primers served as the basis for estimated nucleated cell counts. The table came from immunoSEQ multiplex PCR; TCRdb's copy has only in-frame clones and leaves some out. V and J calls and clone size are copied from that table; D and trimming were computed from the DNA. The table records about 520,000 clones, 70% to 90% of them present only once. Material for sequencing was peripheral blood. The origin of this receptor is a human donor in a cohort sampled during active COVID-19. This rearrangement joins TRBV30 to TRBJ1-4; the match to TRBD1 covers 10 bases. The CDR3 DNA follows: TGTGCCTGGGCGGCGGACAGGGGGAATGAAAAACTGTTTTTT. It specifies CAWAADRGNEKLFF.